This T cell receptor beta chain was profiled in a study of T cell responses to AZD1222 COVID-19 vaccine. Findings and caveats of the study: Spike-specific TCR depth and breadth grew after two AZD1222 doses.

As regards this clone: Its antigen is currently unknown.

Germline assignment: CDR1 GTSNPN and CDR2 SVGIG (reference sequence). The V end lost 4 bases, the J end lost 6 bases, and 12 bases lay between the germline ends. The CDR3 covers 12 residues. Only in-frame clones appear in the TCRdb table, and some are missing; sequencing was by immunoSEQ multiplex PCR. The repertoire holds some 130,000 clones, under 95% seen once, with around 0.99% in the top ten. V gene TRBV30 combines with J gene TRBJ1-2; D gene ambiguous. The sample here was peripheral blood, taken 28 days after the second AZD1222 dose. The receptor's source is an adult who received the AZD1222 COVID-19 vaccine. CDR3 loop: CAWTLRVDGYTF. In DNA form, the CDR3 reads TGTGCCTGGACCCTGAGAGTCGATGGCTACACCTTC.